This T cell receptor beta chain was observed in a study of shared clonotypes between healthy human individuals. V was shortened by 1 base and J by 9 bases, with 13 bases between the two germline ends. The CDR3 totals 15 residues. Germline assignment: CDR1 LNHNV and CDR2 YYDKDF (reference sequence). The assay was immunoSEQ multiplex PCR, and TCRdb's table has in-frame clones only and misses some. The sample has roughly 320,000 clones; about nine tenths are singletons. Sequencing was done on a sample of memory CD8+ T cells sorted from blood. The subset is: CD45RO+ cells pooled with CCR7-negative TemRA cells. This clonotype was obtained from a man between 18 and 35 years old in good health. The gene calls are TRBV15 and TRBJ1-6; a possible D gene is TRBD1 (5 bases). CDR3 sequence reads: CATSRGARRGSPLHF. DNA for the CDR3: TGTGCCACCAGCAGAGGGGCCAGAAGGGGTTCACCCCTCCACTTT.